The entry that follows covers one T cell receptor (beta chain) sequence. This entry is derived from a study of blood T cell repertoires in COVID-19. Study-wide background: Samples of COVID-19 (acute and convalescent) were obtained from the United States, Italy and Spain. T cells, B-cell-depleted T cells, or PBMCs supplied cDNA or gDNA.

In the authors' methods: Reference gene primers were amplified, and this amplification served to estimate nucleated cell counts. Here immunoSEQ multiplex PCR was the method, and the copy in TCRdb shows in-frame clones only, minus some. That table furnishes V, J and clone size, whereas the DNA furnished D and trimming. Counted here are about 190,000 clones, approximately 90% occurring once; the ten biggest clones make up 0.53%. The CDR3 totals 18 residues. The germline V gene has CDR1 MNHNS and CDR2 SASEGT. The V segment lost 4 bases and the J segment 0 bases; nucleotides outside the gene matches: 7. The chain has TRBV6-1 and TRBJ1-6, with TRBD1 identical over 9 bases. Input material: peripheral blood. This clonotype was obtained from a man aged 45-65 years with acute or convalescent COVID-19. In DNA form, the CDR3 reads TGTGCCAGCAGTGGGGGACAGGGCGCTGGCTCCTATAATTCACCCCTCCACTTT. Its translation: CASSGGQGAGSYNSPLHF.